This entry lists 26 T cell receptor beta chains sequenced from one sample in a study of blood T cell repertoires in COVID-19. Profiling relied on immunoSEQ multiplex PCR, and the TCRdb table lists in-frame clones only, not all of them. The data hold 200,000 to 300,000 clones, with 70% to 90% observed a single time. Specimen: peripheral blood. These receptors were obtained from a man aged 50 to 59 with COVID-19, enrolled during active disease.

This rearrangement joins TRBV24-1 to TRBJ1-1; D is perhaps TRBD1 (5 bases). CDR1 is KGHDR and CDR2 is SFDVKD in the germline V gene. The CDR3 spans 17 residues. V was clipped by 5 bases and J by 4 bases, with 22 bases between them. The CDR3 region has the DNA TGTGCCACCAGTGGTCGAGACAGAATTAGGGGAGGCACTGAAGCTTTCTTT. This codes for CATSGRDRIRGGTEAFF.

V usage is TRBV11-2 and J usage is TRBJ2-1, with D perhaps TRBD1 (6 bases). There are 13 residues in the CDR3. V shed 5 bases and J shed 8 bases, with 13 bases lying between them. Germline V CDR1 and CDR2: SGHAT, FQNNGV. The CDR3 spells CASSRTGFDEQFF. The CDR3 DNA sequence: TGTGCCAGCAGCAGAACAGGGTTCGATGAGCAGTTCTTC.

The chain recombines TRBV28 with TRBJ2-7; 10 positions match TRBD2. V lost 6 bases and J lost 0; bases outside the gene matches: 11. Per the germline V gene, CDR1 is MDHEN and CDR2 is SYDVKM. CDR3 length equals 17 residues. The CDR3: CASRHPSGGPSSYEQYF. CDR3 DNA sequence: TGTGCCAGCAGACATCCTAGCGGGGGCCCGAGCTCCTACGAGCAGTACTTC.

The V and J genes are TRBV2 and TRBJ1-2, with D unresolved. CDR1 and CDR2 (germline): SNHLY, FYNNEI. Trimming took off 2 bases at V and 3 bases at J, with 10 bases between the two ends. The CDR3 contains 14 residues. The CDR3 DNA is TGTGCCAGCAGTGAATGGCGTGGAGACTATGGCTACACCTTC. It specifies CASSEWRGDYGYTF.

This chain joins TRBV3-1 (or the pseudogene TRBV3-2) and TRBJ2-7, with D possibly matching TRBD2 (5 bases). The V end lost 3 bases, the J end lost 0 bases, and 9 bases lay between the germline ends. Germline assignment: CDR1 LGHDT and CDR2 YNNKEL (reference sequence). The CDR3 has 14 residues. The CDR3 nucleotides are TGTGCCAGCAGCCAGCCGGGGAGCTCCTACGAGCAGTACTTC. It translates to CASSQPGSSYEQYF.

Regarding this clone: Germline and junction disagree at one end, which may indicate a read error. V gene TRBV20-1 combines with J gene TRBJ2-7; the D gene is possibly TRBD2 (6 bases). The length of the CDR3 is 15 residues. The germline gives CDR1 DFQATT, CDR2 SNEGSKA (reference sequence). The CDR3 nucleotides are TGCAGTGCTAGTAAAAGGTCTAGGGACTCCCACGAGCAGTACTTC. It codes for CSASKRSRDSHEQYF.

The rearrangement links TRBV27 to TRBJ2-7; weak D call: TRBD2 (5 bases). V lost 10 bases, J lost 0 bases, and 34 bases lay in between. Per the germline V gene, CDR1 is MNHEY and CDR2 is SMNVEV (reference sequence). The CDR3 is 20 residues long. The CDR3 loop is CATPPGRGENLETSSYEQYF. The DNA for the CDR3 is TGTGCCACTCCCCCCGGCCGTGGGGAGAACCTTGAAACGAGCTCCTACGAGCAGTACTTC.

This rearrangement joins TRBV13 to TRBJ2-3, with 12 bases fitting TRBD2. The germline V gene encodes CDR1 PRHDT and CDR2 FYEKMQ (reference sequence). J gave up 6 bases and V 5 bases, and 9 bases lay outside the gene matches. The CDR3 has 16 amino acids. CDR3 sequence reads: CASSIRTSGEGDTQYF. The CDR3 nucleotides read TGTGCCAGCAGCATACGGACTAGCGGGGAAGGGGATACGCAGTATTTT.

This clone turned up a few times. This chain uses TRBV27 with TRBJ2-1; 10 bases line up with TRBD2. V lost 3 bases and J lost 5; bases outside the gene matches: 7. This CDR3 region has 16 residues. Looked up from germline, CDR1 is MNHEY and CDR2 is SMNVEV (reference sequence). The DNA for the CDR3 is TGTGCCAGCAGTTTCCGGACTAGCGGAATAAACAATGAGCAGTTCTTC. The encoded protein is CASSFRTSGINNEQFF.

The CDR3 sequence: CASSQGQGAYEQYF. CDR3 in DNA: TGTGCCAGCAGCCAAGGGCAGGGGGCCTACGAGCAGTACTTC. The chain links TRBV7-3 to TRBJ2-7, with 7 bases identical to TRBD1. CDR1 is SGHTA, CDR2 FQGTGA, per germline. J was trimmed by 2 bases and V by 5 bases; bases with no gene match: 6. This CDR3 has 14 residues.

The CDR3 here is CASSFRAGGGIEQYF. CDR3 nucleotide sequence: TGTGCCAGCAGTTTCCGGGCAGGGGGAGGAATAGAGCAGTACTTC. The rearrangement joins TRBV28 to TRBJ2-7, with TRBD1 as a possible D gene (7 bases). Trimming took off 3 bases at V and 7 bases at J, with 19 bases between the two ends. This CDR3 is 15 amino acids long. Germline V gene lookup returns CDR1 MDHEN and CDR2 SYDVKM.

The rearrangement joins TRBV4-3 to TRBJ1-3; 8 bases are shared with TRBD1. This CDR3 has 16 amino acids. The germline CDR1 and CDR2 sequences are LGHNA and YSLEER. The V gene end was trimmed by 5 bases and the J gene end by 6 bases; junction bases not matched to a gene: 12. This chain's CDR3 is CASSTETTGVENTIYF. The CDR3 DNA sequence: TGCGCCAGCAGCACGGAGACGACAGGGGTCGAAAACACCATATATTTT.

The chain couples TRBV5-4 to TRBJ2-2; no reliable D call. This CDR3 contains 15 residues. CDR1 is SGHNT, CDR2 YYREEE, per germline (reference sequence). V shed 0 bases and J shed 0 bases, with 6 bases lying between them. As DNA, the CDR3 is TGTGCCAGCAGCTTGGGGCAGACGAACACCGGGGAGCTGTTTTTT. Translation: CASSLGQTNTGELFF. The full variable domain, rest sourced from reference TRBV5-4 and TRBJ2-2, is ETGVTQSPTHLIKTRGQQVTLRCSSQSGHNTVSWYQQALGQGPQFIFQYYREEENGRGNFPPRFSGLQFPNYSSELNVNALELDDSALYLCASSLGQTNTGELFFGEGSRLTVL.

In its sample, this clone was seen once. The chain carries TRBV5-1 and TRBJ1-5; 11 bases align to TRBD1. This CDR3 has 15 amino acids. The germline V gene has CDR1 SGHRS and CDR2 YFSETQ. V dropped 0 bases and J dropped 5; count of bases not matched to a gene: 1. CDR3 sequence (DNA): TGCGCCAGCAGCTTGGGGGGACAGGGGGATCAGCCCCAGCATTTT. Residues: CASSLGGQGDQPQHF. Full variable domain (outside the CDR3, taken from reference TRBV5-1 and TRBJ1-5): KAGVTQTPRYLIKTRGQQVTLSCSPISGHRSVSWYQQTPGQGLQFLFEYFSETQRNKGNFPGRFSGRQFSNSRSEMNVSTLELGDSALYLCASSLGGQGDQPQHFGDGTRLSIL.

As DNA, the CDR3 is TGTGCCAGCAGCCCCGGAGACAGGAGGAACACTGAAGCTTTCTTT. This gives the protein CASSPGDRRNTEAFF. The chain employs TRBV7-3 and TRBJ1-1, with a tentative D call TRBD1 (6 bases). The CDR3 spans 15 residues. Deletions cut 5 bases from V and 1 base from J, with 14 bases between. Germline lookup yields CDR1 SGHTA and CDR2 FQGTGA.

The chain couples TRBV18 to TRBJ1-2; D is unclear. V lost 3 bases and J lost 7, with 9 bases in between. Germline lookup yields CDR1 KGHSH and CDR2 LQKENI. The CDR3 has 12 amino acids. DNA of the CDR3: TGTGCCAGCTCACCGGTCCTAAGTGGCTACACCTTC. This codes for CASSPVLSGYTF. The full variable domain, its missing parts supplied by reference TRBV18 and TRBJ1-2, is NAGVMQNPRHLVRRRGQEARLRCSPMKGHSHVYWYRQLPEEGLKFMVYLQKENIIDESGMPKERFSAEFPKEGPSILRIQQVVRGDSAAYFCASSPVLSGYTFGSGTRLTVV.

The CDR3 here is CASSEPWTGKVETQYF. DNA of the CDR3: TGTGCCAGCAGTGAACCCTGGACAGGAAAAGTAGAGACCCAGTACTTC. This sequence joins TRBV2 and TRBJ2-5, with 7 bases fitting TRBD1. The CDR3 extends over 16 amino acids. The germline V gene encodes CDR1 SNHLY and CDR2 FYNNEI. The V segment lost 2 bases and the J segment 4 bases; nucleotides outside the gene matches: 10.

The V and J genes are TRBV10-3 and TRBJ2-1; 7 positions match TRBD2. The CDR3 totals 18 residues. Germline CDR1 and CDR2: ENHRY and SYGVKD. V shed 4 bases, J shed 0 bases, and the junction held 12 bases outside the gene matches. The CDR3 region has the DNA TGTGCCATCAGTGGGGCCCTTGGGCGGGGGAGCTCCTACAATGAGCAGTTCTTC. Translated: CAISGALGRGSSYNEQFF.

This clone is a singleton in its sample. The J gene is TRBJ2-2, the V gene TRBV7-2; D is uncertain. CDR1 SGHTA and CDR2 FQGNSA come from the germline V gene. The CDR3 contains 13 residues. The V end lost 5 bases, the J end lost 6 bases, and 10 bases lay between the germline ends. CDR3: CASSPYSPGELFF. DNA of the CDR3: TGTGCCAGCAGCCCCTATAGCCCCGGGGAGCTGTTTTTT.

The chain uses TRBV19 and TRBJ2-1, with D tentatively TRBD1 (5 bases). The CDR3 runs 13 residues. The V gene's germline CDR1 is LNHDA and CDR2 SQIVND (reference sequence). Trimming shortened V by 6 bases and J by 4 bases, and 10 bases separated the two germline ends. As DNA, the CDR3 is TGTGCCAGTAGGGCGACAGTTTACAATGAGCAGTTCTTC. Protein sequence: CASRATVYNEQFF.

This clone came up once. J is TRBJ1-3 and V is TRBV28; no firm D call. In germline, CDR1 is MDHEN, CDR2 SYDVKM. The V end was cut by 8 bases, the J end by 2 bases, with 13 bases between. This CDR3 has 14 residues. CDR3 in amino acids: CASLEGQAGNTIYF. The CDR3 DNA sequence: TGTGCCAGCCTTGAGGGCCAAGCTGGAAACACCATATATTTT.

The chain recombines TRBV11-2 with TRBJ1-1; no clear D. The CDR3 runs to 13 residues. V was trimmed by 2 bases and J by 6 bases, leaving 10 bases between them. The germline V gene encodes CDR1 SGHAT and CDR2 FQNNGV. The CDR3 nucleotides read TGTGCCAGCAGCTTATCTGTGCGGGCTGAAGCTTTCTTT. Translating gives CASSLSVRAEAFF.

This chain uses TRBV7-9 with TRBJ1-2; TRBD1 aligns across 8 bases. The trim removed 1 base at V and 7 bases at J, leaving 2 bases unmatched. In germline, CDR1 is SEHNR, CDR2 FQNEAQ (reference sequence). The CDR3 totals 13 residues. CDR3 sequence reads: CASSLGTGGGYTF. The CDR3 DNA is TGTGCCAGCAGCTTAGGAACAGGGGGTGGCTACACCTTC.

The chain uses TRBV2 and TRBJ1-6; D may be TRBD1 (6 bases). The CDR3 runs 15 residues. Germline CDR1 reads SNHLY; CDR2 reads FYNNEI. Trimming pared 2 bases from V and 10 bases from J, leaving 15 bases between. CDR3 sequence reads: CASSELGQGKSPLHF. CDR3 sequence (DNA): TGTGCCAGCAGTGAACTCGGTCAGGGGAAATCACCCCTCCACTTT.

This rearrangement joins TRBV6-5 to TRBJ2-1; no firm D call. This CDR3 contains 15 residues. Germline V gene data show CDR1 as MNHEY and CDR2 as SVGAGI. Between the trimmed V and J ends, which lost 5 bases and 1 base, there was a span of 12 bases. As DNA, the CDR3 is TGTGCCAGCAGTATGACAATAGTTTCCTACAATGAGCAGTTCTTC. Translation: CASSMTIVSYNEQFF.

This rearrangement joins TRBV28 to TRBJ2-1; a possible D gene is TRBD1 (8 bases). The CDR3 has 15 residues. Germline values: CDR1 MDHEN, CDR2 SYDVKM. Between the trimmed V and J ends, which lost 7 bases and 7 bases, there was a span of 20 bases. The CDR3 nucleotides are TGTGCCAGCAAGAGCGGGACAGGATTCATAAATGAGCAGTTCTTC. Protein product: CASKSGTGFINEQFF.